Included here is one T cell receptor beta chain sequence, with context. These data originate in a study of blood T cell repertoires in COVID-19. Per the original methods: Cell counts per sample came from amplifying reference gene primers. Data came from immunoSEQ multiplex PCR; TCRdb stores just in-frame clones and leaves some out. The V and J calls and the clone size are those of that table, but D and trimming were determined from the DNA. The data contain 69,000 or so clones, approximately 84% of them seen just once; the ten biggest clones take up about 14%. The J segment lost 2 bases and the V segment lost 8 bases, leaving 7 bases of the junction unmatched. CDR1 and CDR2 from the germline V gene are LNHDA and SQIVND (reference sequence). CDR3 length: 14 amino acids.

The specimen sequenced was peripheral blood. The sequence was collected from a man between 45 and 60 years old with COVID-19, enrolled during active disease. This rearrangement joins TRBV19 to TRBJ1-2; 8 positions match TRBD1. The CDR3 sequence: CASAARDRNYGYTF. In DNA, the CDR3 is TGTGCCAGTGCCGCCCGGGACAGGAACTATGGCTACACCTTC. Combining the CDR3 with reference TRBV19 and TRBJ1-2 gives the whole variable domain DGGITQSPKYLFRKEGQNVTLSCEQNLNHDAMYWYRQDPGQGLRLIYYSQIVNDFQKGDIAEGYSVSREKKESFPLTVTSAQKNPTAFYLCASAARDRNYGYTFGSGTRLTVV.